This TCR beta chain was sequenced in a study of neurological immune-mediated disorders. Study-wide results and caveats: The expanded clones of different subjects shared no CDR3 amino acid sequences (suggesting private repertoires in all groups).

It was from 2 million PBMCs stored at -80 C that the unsorted libraries were obtained. This clonotype was observed many times. Its antigen is not known. CDR1 and CDR2 (germline): LGHDT, YNNKEL (reference sequence). Trimming took 2 bases from V and 2 from J, leaving 12 bases between them. This CDR3 comprises 15 residues. TCRdb processed the 5' RACE reads anew with MiXCR; each CDR3 protein has one entry. The top ten hold about 7% of the sample, which has 70,000 to 95,000 distinct CDR3 sequences, roughly 13% seen once. Sequencing was carried out using PBMCs. This TCR was sampled from a woman in her fifties or sixties in good health. The chain uses TRBV3-1 and TRBJ1-2; possible D gene TRBD1, 5 bases. The CDR3 loop reads CASSQSSSGNYGYTF. DNA for the CDR3: TGTGCCAGCAGCCAAAGTTCTTCAGGGAACTATGGCTACACCTTC.